Listed here are 29 T cell receptor beta chains from one sample, sequenced in a study of a mutant IDH1 vaccine in newly diagnosed glioma. Sequencing used immunoSEQ multiplex PCR; TCRdb keeps in-frame clones, though not all of them. The profile covers 50,000 or so clones, with roughly 84% appearing a single time and approximately 4.3% taken by the ten largest. Described time point: week 47, end of study. Each dose delivered 300 ug of mutant IDH1 20-mer peptide subcutaneously with imiquimod. For these TCRs, the target antigens are not known. Sequencing was performed on PBMCs, taken from a glioma patient whose treatment included an IDH1 peptide vaccine. The receptors stem from a woman in her 30s with glioma. Some clones in this sample may be carry-over from other donors' samples.

The rearrangement uses TRBV30 and TRBJ1-3; no clear D. CDR3 length: 13 residues. CDR1 GTSNPN and CDR2 SVGIG come from the germline V gene (reference sequence). Trimming cost V 1 base and J 0 bases, with 4 bases left between them. CDR3 sequence: CAWSGSSGNTIYF. The CDR3 bases are TGTGCCTGGAGTGGGAGCTCTGGAAACACCATATATTTT.

The rearrangement joins TRBV10-3 to TRBJ2-1; the D gene could be TRBD1 or TRBD2 (5 bases each). The V gene's germline CDR1 is ENHRY and CDR2 SYGVKD. The V and J ends lost 9 bases and 1 base respectively, with 16 bases between them. The CDR3 has 15 amino acids. The CDR3 sequence is CAMKGDEGSYNEQFF. As DNA, the CDR3 is TGTGCCATGAAGGGCGACGAGGGGTCCTACAATGAGCAGTTCTTC.

This chain links TRBV9 with TRBJ2-2; D not certain. Trimming took off 2 bases at V and 8 bases at J, with 4 bases between the two ends. The CDR3 sequence is 11 residues long. Germline assignment: CDR1 SGDLS and CDR2 YYNGEE. The CDR3 reads CASSVEGELFF. CDR3 sequence (DNA): TGTGCCAGCAGCGTCGAGGGGGAGCTGTTTTTT.

The V call is TRBV29-1, the J call TRBJ2-3; TRBD2 agrees at 7 bases. Germline V lookup: CDR1 SQVTM, CDR2 ANQGSEA. Trimming at V came to 2 bases and at J to 1 base, leaving 9 bases not matched to a gene. The CDR3 has 16 amino acids. In nucleotides, the CDR3 is TGCAGCGTTGAATTAGGGGCTAGCGGCCGCACAGATACGCAGTATTTT. Protein: CSVELGASGRTDTQYF.

The chain uses TRBV6-6 and TRBJ2-6; D perhaps matches TRBD2 (6 bases). The germline V gene has CDR1 MNHNY and CDR2 SVGAGI (reference sequence). The V end lost 11 bases, the J end lost 0 bases, and 14 bases lay between the germline ends. CDR3 length: 15 amino acids. This CDR3 is CASRDGGSGANVLTF. The CDR3 nucleotides read TGTGCCTCCCGGGACGGGGGCTCTGGGGCCAACGTCCTGACTTTC.

This chain links TRBV5-1 with TRBJ2-5, with 8 nucleotides matching TRBD1. After removal of 2 bases from V and 5 bases from J, the junction contained 2 bases not matched to a gene. Germline assignment: CDR1 SGHRS and CDR2 YFSETQ. The CDR3 contains 13 residues. CDR3 nucleotides: TGCGCCAGCAGCTTAGCAGGGGGCGAGACCCAGTACTTC. It encodes CASSLAGGETQYF.

This rearrangement joins TRBV7-9 to TRBJ2-3; TRBD2 aligns across 11 bases. The germline CDR1 and CDR2 sequences are SEHNR and FQNEAQ (reference sequence). V dropped 4 bases and J dropped 0; count of bases not matched to a gene: 3. The CDR3 consists of 16 residues. CDR3: CASSSGTSGSTDTQYF. Here the CDR3 DNA reads TGTGCCAGCAGCTCCGGGACTAGCGGTAGCACAGATACGCAGTATTTT.

This chain links TRBV4-1 with TRBJ2-7, with D tentatively TRBD2 (5 bases). The V gene lost 1 base and the J gene lost 4 bases, with 14 bases spanning the gap. The germline V gene encodes CDR1 MGHRA and CDR2 YSYEKL. The CDR3 is 15 amino acids. CDR3 nucleotides: TGCGCCAGCAGCCAAGTAGGGCTAGCCGAATACGAGCAGTACTTC. It translates to CASSQVGLAEYEQYF.

This clone was recorded once. The CDR3 coding sequence is TGTGCCAGTAGTAGGGCAGGGCGATTATCCTACAATGAGCAGTTCTTC. Translated, it gives CASSRAGRLSYNEQFF. J is TRBJ2-1 and V is TRBV19, with TRBD1 as a possible D gene (5 bases). There are 16 residues in the CDR3. The germline V gene encodes CDR1 LNHDA and CDR2 SQIVND (reference sequence). Trimming took 4 bases from V and 1 from J, leaving 14 bases between them.

The rearrangement uses TRBV7-6 and TRBJ2-5, with 7 bases aligning to TRBD2. From germline, CDR1 is SGHVS and CDR2 FNYEAQ. This CDR3 is 14 amino acids long. After removal of 5 bases from V and 2 bases from J, the junction contained 5 bases not matched to a gene. The CDR3 DNA is TGTGCCAGCAGCCCAGGGACTACTCAAGAGACCCAGTACTTC. Encoded protein: CASSPGTTQETQYF.

The CDR3 nucleotides read TGCGCCAGCAGCCAAAGGGGGGCGGACTCCACAGATACGCAGTATTTT. It encodes CASSQRGADSTDTQYF. This chain joins TRBV4-1 and TRBJ2-3; the D gene could be TRBD1 or TRBD2 (6 bases each). Trimming removed 2 bases at V and 2 bases at J, with 14 bases between. The CDR3 sequence is 16 residues long. Germline assignment: CDR1 MGHRA and CDR2 YSYEKL.

The V and J genes are TRBV19 and TRBJ2-4, with D possibly being TRBD1 (6 bases). V lost 5 bases and J 8 bases, leaving 19 bases between the germline ends. Germline CDR1 reads LNHDA; CDR2 reads SQIVND (reference sequence). The CDR3 is 15 residues long. CDR3 loop: CASSPWTASGDIQYF. The CDR3 DNA reads as TGTGCCAGTAGTCCCTGGACGGCCTCAGGGGACATTCAGTACTTC.

The chain is built from TRBV2 and TRBJ1-1, with 7 bases identical to TRBD1. The CDR3 has 12 amino acids. Germline V gene data show CDR1 as SNHLY and CDR2 as FYNNEI. Trimming removed 9 bases from V and 4 bases from J; junction bases left unmatched: 5. CDR3 bases: TGTGCCAGTTGGGACAGTATCACTGAAGCTTTCTTT. It translates to CASWDSITEAFF.

The V call is TRBV7-9, the J call TRBJ2-7; maybe TRBD2 (6 bases). CDR1 is SEHNR and CDR2 is FQNEAQ in the germline V gene (reference sequence). This CDR3 contains 12 residues. The ends were cut back, 1 base at V and 6 bases at J, with 7 bases in the middle. The CDR3 region has the DNA TGTGCCAGCAGCTTAGAGACTAGCGAGCAGTACTTC. This codes for CASSLETSEQYF.

The genes are TRBV19 and TRBJ2-7; TRBD2 aligns across 13 bases. Germline V gives CDR1 LNHDA, CDR2 SQIVND (reference sequence). The CDR3 totals 18 residues. With V trimmed by 5 bases and J by 2 bases, 12 bases remained unmatched. The CDR3 loop is CASSAGTSGAADPYEQYF. CDR3 in DNA: TGTGCCAGTAGTGCGGGGACTAGCGGGGCGGCGGACCCCTACGAGCAGTACTTC.

The V and J genes are TRBV18 and TRBJ2-1; 9 nucleotides agree with TRBD2. Losses at the gene ends were 1 base for V and 10 bases for J; bases not matched to a gene: 11. Germline loops: CDR1 KGHSH, CDR2 LQKENI. The CDR3 loop spans 16 amino acids. CDR3: CASSPLASSAGGEQFF. DNA for the CDR3: TGTGCCAGCTCACCACTCGCGTCGAGCGCGGGAGGGGAGCAGTTCTTC.

The chain is built from TRBV4-1 and TRBJ1-3, with TRBD1 identical over 7 bases. Trimming took 1 base from V and 0 from J; bases not matched to a gene: 6. Looked up from germline, CDR1 is MGHRA and CDR2 is YSYEKL. The CDR3 is 17 residues long. CDR3 nucleotides: TGCGCCAGCAGCCAAGGGGACAGAGGACTCTCTGGAAACACCATATATTTT. Its protein is CASSQGDRGLSGNTIYF.

The gene calls are TRBV6-4 and TRBJ1-2, with 7 bases identical to TRBD1. There are 15 residues in the CDR3. Germline assignment: CDR1 MRHNA and CDR2 SNTAGT. The V gene end was trimmed by 1 base and the J gene end by 8 bases; junction bases not matched to a gene: 10. The CDR3: CASSDYYRGKIGYTF. The CDR3 DNA is TGTGCCAGCAGTGACTATTACAGGGGAAAGATAGGCTACACCTTC.

This clone was detected only a few times. The V and J genes are TRBV10-3 and TRBJ1-1, with no clear D. Looked up from germline, CDR1 is ENHRY and CDR2 is SYGVKD. The CDR3 length is 14 residues. V was cut by 2 bases and J by 1 base, with 8 bases left in between. The CDR3 reads CAISETSTNTEAFF. The CDR3 DNA reads TGTGCCATCAGTGAGACCTCAACGAACACTGAAGCTTTCTTT.

The chain carries TRBV9 and TRBJ1-2; D unresolved. Trimming removed 4 bases from V and 2 bases from J, with 12 bases in between. The germline V gene has CDR1 SGDLS and CDR2 YYNGEE. The CDR3 totals 14 residues. The CDR3 nucleotides read TGTGCCAGCAGCACCGGCGGGTACAACTATGGCTACACCTTC. Translation gives CASSTGGYNYGYTF.

This chain joins TRBV5-5 and TRBJ2-7; 14 bases align to TRBD2. Trimming removed 4 bases from V and 0 bases from J; junction bases left unmatched: 6. CDR1 is SGHKS, CDR2 YYEKEE, per germline (reference sequence). The CDR3 is 17 amino acids. Here the CDR3 DNA reads TGTGCCAGCAGCACCGGGACTAGCGGGGGTAGCTCCTACGAGCAGTACTTC. Translation: CASSTGTSGGSSYEQYF.

The chain has TRBV19 and TRBJ2-7; 9 bases match TRBD2. Germline CDR1 LNHDA, CDR2 SQIVND (reference sequence). The CDR3 totals 14 residues. The junction had 14 bases not matched to a gene; V was cut back by 7 bases and J by 10 bases. The CDR3 here is CASTPRAGGGNQYF. DNA for the CDR3: TGTGCCAGTACCCCAAGGGCGGGAGGGGGGAATCAGTACTTC. The variable domain in full, with the rest retrieved from reference TRBV19 and TRBJ2-7, is DGGITQSPKYLFRKEGQNVTLSCEQNLNHDAMYWYRQDPGQGLRLIYYSQIVNDFQKGDIAEGYSVSREKKESFPLTVTSAQKNPTAFYLCASTPRAGGGNQYFGPGTRLTVT.

This clone was seen more than once but under ten times. V usage is TRBV19 and J usage is TRBJ1-1, with D possibly TRBD1 on 5 matching bases. CDR1 LNHDA and CDR2 SQIVND come from the germline V gene (reference sequence). V was pared by 5 bases and J by 4 bases, with 17 bases between. CDR3 size: 15 residues. The CDR3 reads CASSSGPPGGTEAFF. The CDR3 region has the DNA TGTGCCAGTAGTTCGGGACCTCCAGGCGGCACTGAAGCTTTCTTT.

The genes are TRBV28 and TRBJ1-1; D possibly corresponds to TRBD1 (5 bases). Germline-derived CDR1 and CDR2 are MDHEN and SYDVKM. This CDR3 comprises 10 residues. V was shortened by 6 bases and J by 8 bases, with 7 bases between the two germline ends. The CDR3 reads CASRYREAFF. The CDR3 bases are TGTGCCAGCAGGTACAGGGAAGCTTTCTTT.

The V call is TRBV4-1, the J call TRBJ2-1; D might be TRBD2 (5 bases). The CDR3 length is 14 residues. Germline V lookup: CDR1 MGHRA, CDR2 YSYEKL. Between the trimmed V and J ends, which lost 0 bases and 6 bases, there was a span of 9 bases. This chain's CDR3 is CASSQETTTNEQFF. CDR3 coding DNA: TGCGCCAGCAGCCAAGAGACGACTACCAATGAGCAGTTCTTC.

This chain joins TRBV5-8 and TRBJ2-6, with 9 bases matching TRBD2. From germline, CDR1 is SGHTS and CDR2 YDEGEE. The length of the CDR3 is 16 residues. J lost 1 base, V lost 2 bases, and 1 base had no gene match. CDR3 bases: TGTGCCAGCAGCTTAAGCGGGAGGTCTGGGGCCAACGTCCTGACTTTC. It translates to CASSLSGRSGANVLTF.

The chain recombines TRBV10-3 with TRBJ2-1; TRBD2 aligns across 10 bases. Germline V gene data show CDR1 as ENHRY and CDR2 as SYGVKD. The trim removed 10 bases at V and 4 bases at J, leaving 7 bases unmatched. This CDR3 has 14 amino acids. CDR3 amino acids: CATLGTSEYNEQFF. CDR3 bases: TGTGCCACCCTGGGGACTAGCGAGTACAATGAGCAGTTCTTC.

The CDR3 sequence is CATSEGGNLYEQYF. The CDR3 DNA sequence: TGTGCCACCTCTGAGGGAGGGAACCTCTACGAGCAGTACTTC. This chain joins TRBV19 and TRBJ2-7; 7 bases map to TRBD2. The CDR3 length is 14 residues. Germline V gene sequence: CDR1 LNHDA, CDR2 SQIVND (reference sequence). Trimming removed 10 bases from V and 3 bases from J; junction bases left unmatched: 12. The full variable domain, in which reference TRBV19 and TRBJ2-7 provide the parts outside the CDR3, is DGGITQSPKYLFRKEGQNVTLSCEQNLNHDAMYWYRQDPGQGLRLIYYSQIVNDFQKGDIAEGYSVSREKKESFPLTVTSAQKNPTAFYLCATSEGGNLYEQYFGPGTRLTVT.

This chain uses TRBV4-1 with TRBJ1-3; D is uncertain. Trimming left V 0 bases short and J 3 bases short, with 9 bases between. CDR1 is MGHRA, CDR2 YSYEKL, per germline. There are 15 residues in the CDR3. CDR3 nucleotides: TGCGCCAGCAGCCAAGATCTGGGCGGTGGAAACACCATATATTTT. It yields the protein CASSQDLGGGNTIYF.